This T cell receptor beta chain is drawn from a study of T-cell memory formation after mild COVID-19. Study context: Each donor largely had its own TCR clusters. The study, taken as a whole, reports: The finding that pre-infection memory included some responding clones suggested that cross-reactive memory joined. Contracting clones, day 15 to 85, had balanced CD4/CD8, and later expanders favored CD4+.

The CDR3 loop spans 16 amino acids. Looked up from germline, CDR1 is MNHEY and CDR2 is SVGEGT. V lost 0 bases and J lost 2, with 11 bases in between. The authors produced TCR alpha and TCR beta cDNA libraries with sample barcodes and UMIs by 5'RACE using constant-segment primers. One entry per CDR3 protein results from TCRdb running MiXCR on the 5' RACE reads. Of 300,000 to 400,000 distinct CDR3 sequences listed, 10% to 15% were seen once; the top ten hold about 21%. As for this clonotype: Its antigen is undetermined.

The J gene is TRBJ2-1, the V gene TRBV6-2 or TRBV6-3; a possible D gene is TRBD2 (5 bases). The sample comprised PBMCs or a T cell subset sorted from them (not recorded which). The TCR was taken from a man younger than 35 who had mild COVID-19 (a few samples of this study predate the infection). Cell type and time point are not known. The CDR3 DNA reads as TGTGCCAGCAGTTACTCATCGGGGTTCGCCTACAATGAGCAGTTCTTC. This codes for CASSYSSGFAYNEQFF.